This paragraph reports one T cell receptor beta chain. Its cognate antigen is unknown. This CDR3 region has 17 residues. Sequencing was performed with immunoSEQ multiplex PCR; in TCRdb, only in-frame clones are kept and a portion is missing. The top ten hold approximately 6.1% of the sample, which has roughly 38,000 clones, about 74% seen once. The data belong to a study of immune evolution from preneoplasia to lung adenocarcinoma. Notes on the study in general: Later-stage lesions seemingly showed higher T cell density and diversity than normal lung. From normal lung to invasive adenocarcinoma, top clone frequencies appeared to decrease.

This chain links TRBV21-1 with TRBJ2-1. TRBV21-1 counts as a pseudogene. The sequencing input was FFPE invasive lung adenocarcinoma tissue. The sequence was collected from a person between 55 and 70 years old with lung adenocarcinoma. The CDR3 nucleotides are TGTGCCAGCAGCAAATGGCTCCGGGACCACAGTTACAATGAGCAGTTCTTC. Residues: CASSKWLRDHSYNEQFF.